The clone carrying this T cell receptor (beta chain) was counted once. Antigen specificity is unknown. This specimen belongs to a study of chemoradiotherapy in HPV16-positive cancers. General study findings and limits: The functional HPV-specific definition rests on just a couple of HPV16-positive patients. Better recurrence-free survival went with HPV-responsive T-cell expansion in HPV16-positive patients.

Repertoires were generated with immunoSEQ multiplex PCR, while TCRdb's copy carries only in-frame clones and drops some. The data contain about 7,900 clones, 80% of them singletons. The CDR3 is made up of 16 amino acids. Trimming removed 4 bases at V and 1 base at J, with 14 bases between. CDR1 is MGHRA and CDR2 is YSYEKL in the germline V gene. The sample was taken from a patient who underwent chemoradiotherapy. The chain has TRBV4-1 and TRBJ2-1; a possible D gene is TRBD2 (6 bases). The origin of this receptor is a human donor with HPV-associated anogenital cancer. CDR3 sequence (DNA): TGCGCCAGCAGCCCCCCCAGGCGGGGTTCCTACAATGAGCAGTTCTTC. Protein sequence: CASSPPRRGSYNEQFF.